This T cell receptor (beta chain) appears in the sequencing data of a study of blood T cells in healthy people across ages (dated by TCRdb to between 2014 and 2017). Regarding the complete study: In model experiments, roughly one uniquely barcoded TCR beta cDNA molecule per two T cells was captured by template switching. Two additional independent replicas of 1 million unique cDNA reads from the same blood draw were analyzed for two donors (one aged 18 to 29 and one aged 80 or older). The study measured age-related changes in TCR beta repertoire diversity using deep sequencing normalized with unique cDNA molecular identifiers. Donors were grouped into four age groups: young (average approximately 15 years), middle-aged (around 39), aged (around 60) and long-lived (approximately 82).

V is clipped by 4 bases and J by 5 bases, and the sequence between their germline boundaries is 14 bases long. CDR3 length: 14 amino acids, cysteine to phenylalanine. The kept DNA is CDR3 alone, 42 bases in frame from the first base. Donors were under 40 systemically healthy Caucasian individuals from Russia aged roughly 6 to 90 years. Each donor gave ten milliliters of peripheral blood, collected into EDTA-treated Vacutainer tubes. Ficoll-Paque density-gradient centrifugation was used to isolate PBMCs, with at least 7 million per sample. Total RNA, at least 6 micrograms per sample, was extracted from PBMCs with Trizol reagent. For every donor, flow cytometry on a PBMC aliquot measured the percentage of naive CD45RAhigh/CD27high T cells. Results and caveats for the whole study, not just this receptor: Because donor CMV infection status was unknown, age-related changes in expanded clonotypes were potentially confounded. As age increased, observed TCR beta diversity per million T cells dropped in a roughly linear way, and a significant reduction was already evident by age 40. Conclusive comparison of naive and antigen-experienced compartments was prevented by the profiling of bulk unsorted PBMCs. The percentage of naive T cells measured by flow cytometry correlated strongly with observed TCR beta diversity. Estimates of total diversity based on one million sequenced T cells were regarded as lower bounds and as underestimates. Compared with the aged group, the long-lived group had more naive CD4+ T cells, fewer expanded clones and increased TCR diversity, a pattern suggesting age selection.

Library construction relied on 5' RACE. The data were produced on an Illumina HiSeq 2500. A second PCR of roughly 6 to 12 cycles was performed with a sample-barcoded 5' primer and a J-beta primer mix. A template-switch 5' adaptor carrying 12 random nucleotides introduced a unique molecular identifier onto each TCR beta cDNA molecule. Each sample yielded at least 3 million CDR3-containing paired-end reads. First-strand cDNA was synthesized from all RNA with the Mint cDNA synthesis kit, primed by a TRBC-specific oligonucleotide. Following uracil-DNA glycosylase treatment, all cDNA underwent a first 18-cycle PCR with the universal primers M1SS and BC2_uni_R. The source study handled its data this way. For normalization, 1 million high-quality reads, each with a distinct molecular identifier, were randomly selected from each sample. Instead of being binned into consensus sequences, reads with shared molecular identifiers were discarded. MiTCR, with a Q25 quality threshold and the strictest error-elimination algorithm, was used for CDR3 identification, clonotype clustering and error correction. A nonparametric unseen species model with Euler transformation was used to estimate lower-bound total TCR beta diversity. TCRdb trimmed public reads at Q25 via fastp, called clones via MiXCR and kept in-frame beta chains. Rows with one shared CDR3 protein collapse into an entry with the most common genes and DNA. For this entry, the V and J calls and clone size follow TCRdb and not the study's own pipeline. The sample table records around 800,000 distinct CDR3 sequences; roughly 25% of these occur just once. The ten largest clones add up to around 3% of the sample.

On this clonotype: The antigen this receptor binds is unknown. No base qualities exist here, and no much larger clone lies one base off it.

These data were also reused for a study on T cells of mothers and their children. In that second paper, the authors write: Donors were nine systemically healthy Caucasian individuals: three mothers and their six children. cDNA synthesis consumed the entire amount of extracted RNA, loaded at around 1.5 ug RNA in each 15 ul reaction. In the second PCR, the M1S primer added sample barcodes and 2-4 random nucleotides. Each mother yielded over 8 million TCR beta CDR3 reads and each child 2.5 million to 3.5 million reads. Thymic selection shapes the output of TCR recombination in a similar way in related and unrelated pairs, and inherited differences have a minor effect. Normalized repertoire overlap was always slightly but never significantly higher in related than unrelated mother-child pairs. Persistent microchimeric T cell clones were not detected, at a sensitivity of approximately 100 clones per million clonotypes. In the study, deep NGS was used to compare the TCR beta repertoires of mothers and children, and features distinguishing related mother-child pairs from unrelated individuals were sought. On average, the children were approximately 11 +/- 4 years old, while the mothers were approximately 40 +/- 4 years old. After adapter ligation was performed with NEBNext reagents, the libraries were sequenced on an Illumina HiSeq 2000 with 100+100 nt paired-end reads. To prevent cross-contamination, the mother and child libraries were prepared a month apart and were sequenced in separate runs. For each donor, somewhere between roughly 500,000 and 2,100,000 distinct TCR beta clonotypes were identified. Naive TCR beta clonotypes were estimated from low-frequency clonotypes matched to each donor's FACS-determined naive share, without sorting.

Sequenced material: blood. The sequence came from a boy younger than 18 in good health. The chain employs TRBV12-3 or TRBV12-4 and TRBJ2-5; the D gene identity is not certain. The CDR3 region has the sequence CASSSTLLEETQYF. The sequenced DNA is TGTGCCAGCAGTTCCACTTTATTGGAGGAGACCCAGTACTTC.